The 10 T cell receptor beta chains below were found in one sample sequenced in a study of shared clonotypes between healthy human individuals. Using immunoSEQ multiplex PCR, the repertoire was profiled, and TCRdb retains in-frame clones only, with some absent. The sample yields about 490,000 clones, over 70% seen once. The specimen sequenced was PBMCs. The receptors come from a woman aged 35 to 49 in good health. Some clones in this sample may be carry-over from other donors' samples.

The rearrangement uses TRBV6-5 and TRBJ2-2; D ambiguous. This CDR3 comprises 14 residues. CDR1 is MNHEY and CDR2 is SVGAGI in the germline V gene. The ends were cut back, 0 bases at V and 2 bases at J, with 4 bases in the middle. CDR3 region: CASSYSTNTGELFF. As DNA, the CDR3 is TGTGCCAGCAGTTACTCGACCAACACCGGGGAGCTGTTTTTT.

The V and J genes are TRBV15 and TRBJ2-7, with D hard to call. V was cut by 3 bases and J by 4 bases, with 13 bases left in between. CDR1 is LNHNV, CDR2 YYDKDF, per germline (reference sequence). This CDR3 is built from 14 residues. Here the CDR3 reads CATSSPSAVYEQYF. In nucleotides, the CDR3 is TGTGCCACCAGCAGTCCCTCGGCAGTATACGAGCAGTACTTC.

The genes are TRBV9 and TRBJ1-1; D unresolved. This CDR3 region has 14 residues. Between the trimmed V and J ends, which lost 0 bases and 8 bases, there was a span of 14 bases. From germline, CDR1 is SGDLS and CDR2 YYNGEE. The DNA of the CDR3 is TGTGCCAGCAGCGTAGCGGGAAGGAGCCGCGAAGCTTTCTTT. As protein: CASSVAGRSREAFF. Using reference TRBV9 and TRBJ1-1 for the parts outside the CDR3, the full variable domain is DSGVTQTPKHLITATGQRVTLRCSPRSGDLSVYWYQQSLDQGLQFLIQYYNGEERAKGNILERFSAQQFPDLHSELNLSSLELGDSALYFCASSVAGRSREAFFGQGTRLTVV.

This chain links TRBV4-3 with TRBJ1-2; 7 bases are shared with TRBD1. The V and J ends lost 4 bases and 0 bases, in that order; junction bases with no gene match: 5. This CDR3 contains 15 residues. Per the germline V gene, CDR1 is LGHNA and CDR2 is YSLEER. The CDR3 region has the DNA TGCGCCAGCAGCCGACAGGGTGGCGCTAACTATGGCTACACCTTC. Protein product: CASSRQGGANYGYTF.

Worth noting for this clone: This likely came from a read error, as a far larger clone is one base away. Distinct nucleotide sequences in the sample also encode this CDR3. V usage is TRBV11-2 and J usage is TRBJ2-3; 9 bases map to TRBD2. The V and J ends lost 7 bases and 1 base, in that order; junction bases with no gene match: 15. CDR1 and CDR2 (germline): SGHAT, FQNNGV. The CDR3 length is 18 residues. The CDR3: CASTRWRLAGPGTDTQYF. The DNA of the CDR3 is TGTGCCAGCACCCGTTGGCGGCTAGCGGGACCAGGCACAGATACGCAGTATTTT.

As to this clone: Other DNA sequences in the sample encode the same CDR3. V gene TRBV9 combines with J gene TRBJ2-7; maybe TRBD1 (5 bases). The V and J ends lost 2 bases and 0 bases respectively, with 9 bases between them. Germline V gene data show CDR1 as SGDLS and CDR2 as YYNGEE. CDR3 length equals 14 residues. CDR3 loop: CASSVTASSYEQYF. The CDR3, as DNA: TGTGCCAGCAGCGTGACAGCGAGCTCCTACGAGCAGTACTTC. Full variable domain (missing parts from reference TRBV9 and TRBJ2-7): DSGVTQTPKHLITATGQRVTLRCSPRSGDLSVYWYQQSLDQGLQFLIQYYNGEERAKGNILERFSAQQFPDLHSELNLSSLELGDSALYFCASSVTASSYEQYFGPGTRLTVT.

The chain employs TRBV5-1 and TRBJ2-7, with TRBD1 matching 9 bases. The germline CDR1 and CDR2 sequences are SGHRS and YFSETQ. V lost 4 bases to trimming and J lost 4 bases; unmatched junction nucleotides: 6. This CDR3 has 14 amino acids. CDR3 nucleotides: TGCGCCAGCAGCCGGGGGACAGGGAAATACGAGCAGTACTTC. It codes for CASSRGTGKYEQYF.

Details on this clone: A much larger clone differs from this one at a single base, so this may be a read error. Other DNA sequences in this specimen translate into the identical CDR3. The V call is TRBV7-2, the J call TRBJ2-2, with 9 bases lining up with TRBD1. The CDR3 sequence is 16 residues long. CDR1 is SGHTA, CDR2 FQGNSA, per germline. The V and J ends lost 5 bases and 8 bases, in that order; junction bases with no gene match: 12. The CDR3 nucleotides are TGTGCCAGCAGCCCCGAGTGGACAGGGGTTACAGGGGAGCTGTTTTTT. Its translation is CASSPEWTGVTGELFF.

About this clone: This is likely an artifact of a read error, given a far larger clone one base away. This chain links TRBV7-9 with TRBJ1-1, with 7 positions matching TRBD1. V lost 1 base and J lost 4; bases outside the gene matches: 0. Germline V gives CDR1 SEHNR, CDR2 FQNEAQ (reference sequence). This CDR3 is 13 amino acids long. The CDR3 DNA reads TGTGCCAGCAGCTTAGACAGGGGCACTGAAGCTTTCTTT. Protein sequence: CASSLDRGTEAFF.

The chain has TRBV6-6 and TRBJ2-7; 9 nucleotides align to TRBD1. The length of the CDR3 is 15 residues. Germline lookup yields CDR1 MNHNY and CDR2 SVGAGI (reference sequence). V lost 2 bases and J lost 0; bases outside the gene matches: 2. As DNA, the CDR3 is TGTGCCAGCAGTTACGGGACAGGGAGCTCCTACGAGCAGTACTTC. The encoded protein is CASSYGTGSSYEQYF.